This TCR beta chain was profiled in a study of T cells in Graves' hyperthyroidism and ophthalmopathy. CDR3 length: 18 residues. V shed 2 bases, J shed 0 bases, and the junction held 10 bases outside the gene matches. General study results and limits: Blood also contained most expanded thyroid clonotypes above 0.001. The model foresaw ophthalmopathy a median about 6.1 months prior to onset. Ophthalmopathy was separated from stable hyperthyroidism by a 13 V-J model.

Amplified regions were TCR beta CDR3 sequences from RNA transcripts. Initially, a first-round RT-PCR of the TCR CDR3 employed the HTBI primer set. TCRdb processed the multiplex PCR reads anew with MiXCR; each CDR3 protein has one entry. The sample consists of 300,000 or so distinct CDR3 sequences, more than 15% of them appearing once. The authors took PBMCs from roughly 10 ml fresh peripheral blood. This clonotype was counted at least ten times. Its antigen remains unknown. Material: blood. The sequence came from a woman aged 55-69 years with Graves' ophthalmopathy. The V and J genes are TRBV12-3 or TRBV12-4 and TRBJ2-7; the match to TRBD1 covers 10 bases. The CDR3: CASSLIATGGSSSYEQYF. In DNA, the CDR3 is TGTGCCAGCAGTTTAATCGCGACAGGGGGCTCAAGCTCCTACGAGCAGTACTTC.